The source of this T cell receptor beta chain is a study of PD-L1 blockade in urothelial cancer. A note on this clone: Its target is unknown.

General study results and limits: Below-median pretreatment blood TCR clonality was associated with improved progression-free and overall survival.

TCRdb keeps only in-frame clones here, not all; method: immunoSEQ multiplex PCR. The table shows about 100,000 clones, with about 89% occurring only once. The V and J ends lost 10 bases and 4 bases respectively, with 17 bases between them. Germline CDR1 and CDR2: MDHEN and SYDVKM. The CDR3 is made up of 14 amino acids. Sample: PBMCs, taken around atezolizumab (anti-PD-L1) treatment. This sequence originates from a woman aged 80 or over with urothelial cancer. The rearrangement uses TRBV28 and TRBJ2-1; weak D call: TRBD2 (6 bases). Written as DNA, the CDR3 is TGTGCCACACTAGAGGCGGGGCCGTACAATGAGCAGTTCTTC. Its protein is CATLEAGPYNEQFF.